The sequence of this T cell receptor (beta chain) was determined in a study of T cells in Graves' hyperthyroidism and ophthalmopathy. Study-wide background: At the time of initial diagnosis and before any treatment, peripheral blood was collected.

V was pared by 0 bases and J by 6 bases, with 12 bases between. Germline assignment: CDR1 MGHRA and CDR2 YSYEKL. This CDR3 region has 15 residues. On this clonotype: Its target is not known.

Amplified TCR beta CDR3 regions derived from RNA transcripts. HTBI primers were employed in a first-round RT-PCR of the TCR CDR3. TCRdb itself ran the multiplex PCR reads through MiXCR, one entry per CDR3 protein. The sample has 500,000 to 650,000 distinct CDR3 sequences; 15% to 20% are singletons. General study points: Separation of ophthalmopathy from stable hyperthyroidism was achieved by a 13 V-J model. Researchers found most expanded thyroid clonotypes above 0.001 in blood as well.

Clinical symptoms, serum thyroxine, TRAb, thyroid ultrasound and orbital computed tomography established diagnosis. The TCR comes from a man aged 40-49 years with Graves' ophthalmopathy. The sample was blood. V usage is TRBV4-1 and J usage is TRBJ2-1; no firm D call. CDR3 nucleotide sequence: TGCGCCAGCAGCCAAGATCGAGGCACATCCAATGAGCAGTTCTTC. It is translated as CASSQDRGTSNEQFF.